What follows are 30 T cell receptor beta chains derived from one specimen sequenced in a study of cytomegalovirus exposure and HLA in healthy donors. The PCR was carried out with 60 Vbeta primers and 13 Jbeta primers. Data came from immunoSEQ multiplex PCR; TCRdb stores just in-frame clones and leaves some out. The sample contains about 160,000 clones, about 88% of which appear only once. Sequenced: PBMCs. These receptors all stem from a woman between 18 and 30 years old in good health and CMV-seronegative.

The genes are TRBV7-8 and TRBJ1-2, with unresolved D. The CDR3 is 13 residues long. Germline CDR1 SGHVS, CDR2 FQNEAQ. Trimming left V 0 bases short and J 7 bases short, with 9 bases between. This CDR3 reads CASSLARIAGYTF. The DNA for the CDR3 is TGTGCCAGCAGCTTAGCGCGGATCGCTGGCTACACCTTC.

The chain couples TRBV25-1 to TRBJ1-1; 7 bases align to TRBD1. The CDR3 totals 16 residues. V gave up 2 bases and J gave up 3 bases; unmatched junction bases: 9. Germline CDR1 and CDR2: MGHDK and SYGVNS. The CDR3 DNA reads TGTGCCAGCAGTGAAAAGAGGGGGCGCGGGGACACTGAAGCTTTCTTT. Its protein product is CASSEKRGRGDTEAFF.

V gene TRBV4-1 combines with J gene TRBJ2-3; TRBD2 aligns across 8 bases. J lost 4 bases, V lost 0 bases, and 9 bases had no gene match. The CDR3 is 17 amino acids. Germline V CDR1 and CDR2: MGHRA, YSYEKL. CDR3 amino acids: CASSQDHPGGQADTQYF. CDR3 DNA: TGCGCCAGCAGCCAAGATCATCCGGGAGGGCAGGCAGATACGCAGTATTTT.

The rearrangement joins TRBV5-1 to TRBJ1-6; no clear D. The V end was cut by 2 bases, the J end by 11 bases, with 14 bases between. Per germline, CDR1 SGHRS and CDR2 YFSETQ. The CDR3 has 14 amino acids. The CDR3 nucleotides read TGCGCCAGCAGCTTTGGGCAGGATACGGCACCCCTCCACTTT. It specifies CASSFGQDTAPLHF. The full variable domain, its missing parts supplied by reference TRBV5-1 and TRBJ1-6, is KAGVTQTPRYLIKTRGQQVTLSCSPISGHRSVSWYQQTPGQGLQFLFEYFSETQRNKGNFPGRFSGRQFSNSRSEMNVSTLELGDSALYLCASSFGQDTAPLHFGNGTRLTVT.

The J gene is TRBJ2-7, the V gene TRBV7-8, with D possibly matching TRBD1 (6 bases). The CDR3 spans 15 residues. The germline CDR1 and CDR2 sequences are SGHVS and FQNEAQ. V was trimmed by 4 bases and J by 1 base, leaving 14 bases between them. The CDR3 sequence is CASSYSPGESYEQYF. The CDR3 DNA reads TGTGCCAGCAGCTACTCCCCAGGGGAATCCTACGAGCAGTACTTC.

This clone was observed a single time. The rearrangement links TRBV27 to TRBJ1-4; no clear D gene. The ends were cut back, 2 bases at V and 5 bases at J, with 9 bases in the middle. Germline V lookup: CDR1 MNHEY, CDR2 SMNVEV (reference sequence). The CDR3 has 14 amino acids. The CDR3 DNA reads TGTGCCAGCAGTTTAGGAACAGAGAATGAAAAACTGTTTTTT. Amino acids: CASSLGTENEKLFF.

The chain joins TRBV28 to TRBJ2-7; 10 bases map to TRBD2. The trim removed 6 bases at V and 2 bases at J, leaving 7 bases unmatched. CDR1 is MDHEN, CDR2 SYDVKM, per germline. The CDR3 consists of 15 residues. The CDR3 region is CASRDLAGGPYEQYF. CDR3 nucleotide sequence: TGTGCCAGCAGGGATTTAGCGGGGGGTCCCTACGAGCAGTACTTC.

This clone has a single count. V gene TRBV5-1 combines with J gene TRBJ2-5; 9 bases are shared with TRBD2. The CDR3 sequence is 17 residues long. Per germline, CDR1 SGHRS and CDR2 YFSETQ. The V and J ends lost 3 bases and 5 bases, in that order; junction bases with no gene match: 14. CDR3 bases: TGCGCCAGCAGCTCCGCGGGGGGGCGCGGGAATCGGGAGACCCAGTACTTC. This gives the protein CASSSAGGRGNRETQYF.

Within the sample, this clone is medium-sized (0.01 to 0.1%). The J gene is TRBJ1-3, the V gene TRBV6-1; unclear D gene. Between the trimmed V and J ends, which lost 4 bases and 0 bases, there was a span of 10 bases. This CDR3 is built from 15 residues. CDR1 is MNHNS, CDR2 SASEGT, per germline. CDR3 sequence reads: CASSGEEGSGNTIYF. For the CDR3, the DNA is TGTGCCAGCAGTGGAGAGGAGGGCTCTGGAAACACCATATATTTT.

The chain combines TRBV21-1 with TRBJ2-5; the D call of TRBD1 is as the table states it, not checked on the DNA. TRBV21-1 is flagged as a pseudogene. The CDR3 length is 17 residues. The CDR3 here is CASSKNRPGEGGETQYF. CDR3 nucleotide sequence: TGTGCCAGCAGCAAAAACCGACCAGGGGAAGGGGGAGAGACCCAGTACTTC.

The V call is TRBV5-4, the J call TRBJ1-2; D remains ambiguous. This CDR3 spans 15 amino acids. V was clipped by 4 bases and J by 5 bases, with 18 bases between them. CDR1 and CDR2 from the germline V gene are SGHNT and YYREEE (reference sequence). This CDR3 reads CASSPSYSPFYGYTF. The DNA of the CDR3 is TGTGCCAGCAGCCCGAGCTATTCGCCCTTTTATGGCTACACCTTC.

This clone has just a few counts. The chain employs TRBV5-6 and TRBJ1-1; maybe TRBD1 (6 bases). V lost 4 bases to trimming and J lost 12 bases, with 16 bases between them. The germline gives CDR1 SGHDT, CDR2 YYEEEE. CDR3 length equals 12 residues. CDR3 DNA: TGTGCCAGCAGCATTAACGCAGGGGCAACTTTCTTT. Translation: CASSINAGATFF.

This chain connects TRBV5-8 to TRBJ1-1; 7 positions agree with TRBD1. CDR3 length equals 18 residues. J was trimmed by 0 bases and V by 0 bases; bases with no gene match: 11. The germline gives CDR1 SGHTS, CDR2 YDEGEE. Here the CDR3 reads CASSLARGSAYMNTEAFF. The CDR3 DNA sequence: TGTGCCAGCAGCTTGGCCAGGGGGTCGGCTTATATGAACACTGAAGCTTTCTTT.

The CDR3 sequence: CAWSVRSGYNEQFF. The CDR3 nucleotides are TGTGCCTGGAGTGTCCGGTCAGGATACAATGAGCAGTTCTTC. This chain connects TRBV30 to TRBJ2-1, with D unclear. CDR1 GTSNPN and CDR2 SVGIG come from the germline V gene (reference sequence). The CDR3 totals 14 residues. Trimming left V 0 bases short and J 4 bases short, with 10 bases between.

The count of this clone is one. This sequence joins TRBV18 and TRBJ1-1, with a possible D match to TRBD1 (5 bases). Germline V gene lookup returns CDR1 KGHSH and CDR2 LQKENI. The CDR3 is 14 residues long. V was clipped by 6 bases and J by 2 bases, with 13 bases between them. The CDR3 here is CASSRQPTNTEAFF. CDR3 DNA sequence: TGTGCCAGCTCCCGACAGCCGACAAACACTGAAGCTTTCTTT.

The genes are TRBV18 and TRBJ1-4; 7 nucleotides match TRBD1. The germline V gene has CDR1 KGHSH and CDR2 LQKENI. The CDR3 is made up of 13 amino acids. Unmatched junction bases numbered 2, after V lost 2 bases and J lost 8 bases. As DNA, the CDR3 is TGTGCCAGCTCACCAGACAGGGCGGAAAAACTGTTTTTT. This translates into CASSPDRAEKLFF.

The chain combines TRBV2 with TRBJ1-1, with 7 bases matching TRBD1. The CDR3 totals 13 residues. With 7 bases clipped from V and 1 base from J, the junction kept 3 bases outside the gene matches. Germline V gene lookup returns CDR1 SNHLY and CDR2 FYNNEI. For the CDR3, the DNA is TGTGCCAGCAAAAACAGGGGGAACACTGAAGCTTTCTTT. Its protein is CASKNRGNTEAFF.

The V gene is TRBV7-6, the J gene TRBJ2-1; possible D gene TRBD2, 5 bases. V was trimmed by 1 base and J by 9 bases, leaving 22 bases between them. This CDR3 is 17 amino acids long. Germline CDR1 SGHVS, CDR2 FNYEAQ. CDR3 in DNA: TGTGCCAGCAGCTTAGTCCTTGACTACGATTCAATTGGTGAGCAGTTCTTC. It translates to CASSLVLDYDSIGEQFF.

The chain recombines TRBV7-9 with TRBJ2-7; maybe TRBD1 (6 bases). The V end was cut by 4 bases, the J end by 4 bases, with 17 bases between. This CDR3 comprises 15 residues. CDR1 is SEHNR and CDR2 is FQNEAQ in the germline V gene (reference sequence). CDR3 DNA sequence: TGTGCCAGCAGCTCTGGTCTGAGAGGGGGTTACGAGCAGTACTTC. Protein: CASSSGLRGGYEQYF. Complete variable domain (other parts from reference TRBV7-9 and TRBJ2-7): DTGVSQNPRHKITKRGQNVTFRCDPISEHNRLYWYRQTLGQGPEFLTYFQNEAQLEKSRLLSDRFSAERPKGSFSTLEIQRTEQGDSAMYLCASSSGLRGGYEQYFGPGTRLTVT.

This sequence joins TRBV6-6 and TRBJ1-2; possible D gene TRBD1, 5 bases. V lost 6 bases, J lost 6 bases, and 11 bases lay in between. The CDR3 totals 12 residues. Germline CDR1 reads MNHNY; CDR2 reads SVGAGI (reference sequence). CDR3 protein: CASRGTTHGYTF. DNA of the CDR3: TGTGCCAGCAGGGGGACTACACATGGCTACACCTTC.

This clone showed up just once. The chain links TRBV7-2 to TRBJ2-3; 10 positions agree with TRBD2. Germline trimming cut 2 bases from V and 4 bases from J; bases unmatched to any gene: 6. There are 16 residues in the CDR3. CDR1 is SGHTA, CDR2 FQGNSA, per germline. The CDR3, as DNA: TGTGCCAGCAGCTTAATGAGCGGGGGGGCTCCAGATACGCAGTATTTT. Encoded protein: CASSLMSGGAPDTQYF. Complete variable domain (other parts from reference TRBV7-2 and TRBJ2-3): GAGVSQSPSNKVTEKGKDVELRCDPISGHTALYWYRQSLGQGLEFLIYFQGNSAPDKSGLPSDRFSAERTGGSVSTLTIQRTQQEDSAVYLCASSLMSGGAPDTQYFGPGTRLTVL.

In its sample, this clone is medium-sized. The chain combines TRBV21-1 with TRBJ1-4. TRBV21-1 is a pseudogene locus. The CDR3 extends over 11 amino acids. The CDR3 sequence: CASSKEEKLFF. In DNA, the CDR3 is TGTGCCAGCAGCAAGGAGGAAAAACTGTTTTTT.

The chain combines TRBV7-9 with TRBJ2-2; perhaps TRBD1 as D (5 bases). CDR3 length: 16 residues. Germline values: CDR1 SEHNR, CDR2 FQNEAQ (reference sequence). V was trimmed by 3 bases and J by 1 base, leaving 12 bases between them. The CDR3 DNA reads TGTGCCAGCAGCTTCGACAGTGGGGTGAACACCGGGGAGCTGTTTTTT. It is translated as CASSFDSGVNTGELFF.

The gene calls are TRBV10-3 and TRBJ2-3; the D gene is possibly TRBD2 (6 bases). Germline assignment: CDR1 ENHRY and CDR2 SYGVKD. The CDR3 sequence is 15 residues long. Trimming cost V 1 base and J 3 bases, with 11 bases left between them. The chain's CDR3 is CAISEWGETTDTQYF. The CDR3 nucleotides are TGTGCCATCAGTGAGTGGGGGGAAACTACAGATACGCAGTATTTT.

The chain employs TRBV5-4 and TRBJ1-1; the D is unclear. Germline V gene lookup returns CDR1 SGHNT and CDR2 YYREEE (reference sequence). The CDR3 sequence is 15 residues long. Trimming cost V 5 bases and J 0 bases, with 14 bases left between them. CDR3 protein: CASSLQTNMNTEAFF. The DNA for the CDR3 is TGTGCCAGCAGTTTACAGACAAACATGAACACTGAAGCTTTCTTT.

The chain couples TRBV7-2 to TRBJ2-7; D may be TRBD2 (6 bases). Trimming stripped 4 bases from V and 0 bases from J, with 13 bases between. This CDR3 comprises 15 residues. The germline V gene encodes CDR1 SGHTA and CDR2 FQGNSA. CDR3 in DNA: TGTGCCAGCAGCTATCGTCCGGGACTCTCCTACGAGCAGTACTTC. As protein: CASSYRPGLSYEQYF.

The V and J genes are TRBV27 and TRBJ2-1; tentatively, D is TRBD2 (6 bases). The CDR3 covers 12 residues. CDR1 and CDR2 (germline): MNHEY, SMNVEV (reference sequence). Deletions cut 6 bases from V and 8 bases from J, with 11 bases between. CDR3 region: CASSQTSYEQFF. DNA of the CDR3: TGTGCCAGCAGCCAAACTAGCTATGAGCAGTTCTTC.

This clone was detected only once. The chain uses TRBV7-9 and TRBJ1-5; TRBD1 matches at 8 bases. CDR3 length: 13 residues. Losses at the gene ends were 5 bases for V and 5 bases for J; bases not matched to a gene: 2. Germline V gives CDR1 SEHNR, CDR2 FQNEAQ (reference sequence). In DNA, the CDR3 is TGTGCCAGCAGCACACAGGGGGATCAGCCCCAGCATTTT. It is translated as CASSTQGDQPQHF.

This clone has just one count. The CDR3 DNA reads TGTGCCACTAGAGTGGGGAGTTCCTACGAGCAGTACTTC. This translates into CATRVGSSYEQYF. J is TRBJ2-7 and V is TRBV6-5, with D possibly TRBD2 on 5 matching bases. Germline V gene lookup returns CDR1 MNHEY and CDR2 SVGAGI. The CDR3 runs 13 residues. Between the trimmed V and J ends, which lost 10 bases and 1 base, there was a span of 14 bases.

The V call is TRBV5-1, the J call TRBJ2-5; 10 bases fit TRBD2. The end of the DNA is better explained by TRBJ2-7, so the J call may be wrong. This CDR3 has 16 amino acids. Looked up from germline, CDR1 is SGHRS and CDR2 is YFSETQ. The CDR3, as DNA: TGCGCCAGCAGCCCCGAGCCCCGGACTAGCGGATCCGAGCAGTACTTC. Translated, it gives CASSPEPRTSGSEQYF.